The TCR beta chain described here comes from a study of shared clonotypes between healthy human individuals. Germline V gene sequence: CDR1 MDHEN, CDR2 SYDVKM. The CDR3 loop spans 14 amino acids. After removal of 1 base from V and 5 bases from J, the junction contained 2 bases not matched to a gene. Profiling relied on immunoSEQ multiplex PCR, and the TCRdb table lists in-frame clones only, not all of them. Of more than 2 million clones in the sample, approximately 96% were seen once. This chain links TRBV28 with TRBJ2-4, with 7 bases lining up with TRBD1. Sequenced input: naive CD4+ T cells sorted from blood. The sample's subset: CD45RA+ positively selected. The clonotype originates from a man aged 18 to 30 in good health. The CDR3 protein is CASSLSGQQNIQYF. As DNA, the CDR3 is TGTGCCAGCAGTTTATCGGGACAGCAAAACATTCAGTACTTC.